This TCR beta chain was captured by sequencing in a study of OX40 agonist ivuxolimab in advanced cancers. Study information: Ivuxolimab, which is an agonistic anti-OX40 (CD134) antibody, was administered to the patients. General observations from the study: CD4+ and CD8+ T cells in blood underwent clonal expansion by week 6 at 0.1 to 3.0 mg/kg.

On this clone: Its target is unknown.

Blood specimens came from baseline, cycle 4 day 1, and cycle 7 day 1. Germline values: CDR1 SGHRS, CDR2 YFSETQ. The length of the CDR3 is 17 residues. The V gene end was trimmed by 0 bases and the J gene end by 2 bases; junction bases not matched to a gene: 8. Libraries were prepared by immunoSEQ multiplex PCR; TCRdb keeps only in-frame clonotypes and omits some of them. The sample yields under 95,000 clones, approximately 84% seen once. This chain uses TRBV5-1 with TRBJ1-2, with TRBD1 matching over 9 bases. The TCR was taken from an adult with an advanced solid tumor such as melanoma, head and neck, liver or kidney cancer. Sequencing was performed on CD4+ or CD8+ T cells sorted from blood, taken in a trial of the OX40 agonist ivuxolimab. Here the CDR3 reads CASSLGTGEGKNYGYTF. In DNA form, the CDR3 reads TGCGCCAGCAGCTTGGGGACAGGGGAAGGAAAGAACTATGGCTACACCTTC.